Detailed here is one T cell receptor (beta chain). The primer mix had 60 Vbeta and 13 Jbeta primers. The assay was immunoSEQ multiplex PCR, and TCRdb's table has in-frame clones only and misses some. The repertoire holds about 160,000 clones, with roughly four fifths as singletons. This specimen belongs to a study of cytomegalovirus exposure and HLA in healthy donors. In germline, CDR1 is KGHSH, CDR2 LQKENI. This CDR3 has 15 residues. With 2 bases removed from V and 3 bases from J, the gap between germline ends came to 14 bases. The sample taken for sequencing was PBMCs. The rearrangement joins TRBV18 to TRBJ2-7; D may be TRBD2 (5 bases). The receptor was isolated from a woman aged 40 to 50 in good health and CMV-seronegative. CDR3 coding DNA: TGTGCCAGCTCACCATATAACGGGGTGCTCTACGAGCAGTACTTC. As protein: CASSPYNGVLYEQYF.